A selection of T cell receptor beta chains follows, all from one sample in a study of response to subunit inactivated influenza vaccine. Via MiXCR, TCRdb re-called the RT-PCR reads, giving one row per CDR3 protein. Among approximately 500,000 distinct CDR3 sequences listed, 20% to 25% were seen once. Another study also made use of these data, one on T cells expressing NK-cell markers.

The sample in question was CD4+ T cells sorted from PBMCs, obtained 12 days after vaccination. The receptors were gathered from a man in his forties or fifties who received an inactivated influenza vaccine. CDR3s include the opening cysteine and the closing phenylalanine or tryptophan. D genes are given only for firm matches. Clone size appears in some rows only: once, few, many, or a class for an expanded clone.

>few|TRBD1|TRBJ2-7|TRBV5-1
CASSSTGGASEQYF
TGCGCCAGCAGCTCGACAGGGGGCGCGTCCGAGCAGTACTTC
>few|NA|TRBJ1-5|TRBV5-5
CASSPVTGLNQPQHF
TGTGCCAGCAGCCCGGTGACAGGCCTTAATCAGCCCCAGCATTTT
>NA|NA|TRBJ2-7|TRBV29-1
CSVEVWDITYEQYF
TGCAGCGTTGAAGTTTGGGACATCACCTACGAGCAGTACTTC
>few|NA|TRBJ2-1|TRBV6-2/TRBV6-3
CASSSYGASYNEQFF
TGTGCCAGCAGTTCCTACGGGGCGTCCTACAATGAGCAGTTCTTC
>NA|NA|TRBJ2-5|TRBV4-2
CASSQAGEEETQYF
TGTGCCAGCAGCCAAGCGGGAGAGGAAGAGACCCAGTACTTC
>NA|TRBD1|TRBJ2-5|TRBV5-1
CASSLGSGGGQETQYF
TGCGCCAGCAGCTTGGGCTCAGGGGGTGGCCAAGAGACCCAGTACTTC
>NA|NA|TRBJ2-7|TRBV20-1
CSGRASSYEQYF
TGCAGTGGGCGGGCGAGCTCCTACGAGCAGTACTTC
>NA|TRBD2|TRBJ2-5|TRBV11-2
CASSFTSGSQETQYF
TGTGCCAGCAGCTTCACTAGCGGGTCCCAAGAGACCCAGTACTTC
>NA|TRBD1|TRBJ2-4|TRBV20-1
CSVIRGPKNIQYF
TGCAGTGTTATCAGGGGGCCCAAAAACATTCAGTACTTC
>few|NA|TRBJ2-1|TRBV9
CASTPTSTGRSYNEQFF
TGTGCCAGCACCCCAACTTCCACAGGGAGATCCTACAATGAGCAGTTCTTC
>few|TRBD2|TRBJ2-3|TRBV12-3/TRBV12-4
CASSSPSGGFPRSDTQYF
TGTGCCAGCAGTTCTCCTAGCGGGGGGTTTCCCCGTTCAGATACGCAGTATTTT
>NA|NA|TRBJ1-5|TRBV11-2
CASSLELGSDQPQHF
TGTGCCAGCAGCTTAGAATTGGGATCGGATCAGCCCCAGCATTTT
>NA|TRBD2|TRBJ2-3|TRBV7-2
CASSSGTRKDTQYF
TGTGCCAGCAGCTCCGGGACTAGGAAAGATACGCAGTATTTT
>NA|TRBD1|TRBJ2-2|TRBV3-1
CASSRGQGIPGELFF
TGTGCCAGCAGCCGAGGACAGGGTATCCCCGGGGAGCTGTTTTTT
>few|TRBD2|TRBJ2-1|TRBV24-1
CATSVGTSGKYNEQFF
TGTGCCACCAGTGTTGGGACTAGCGGGAAGTACAATGAGCAGTTCTTC
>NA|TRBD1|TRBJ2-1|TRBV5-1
CASSWAPGQGASEQFF
TGCGCCAGCAGCTGGGCGCCGGGACAGGGGGCTAGTGAGCAGTTCTTC
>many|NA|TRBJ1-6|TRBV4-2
CASSQGASRLPPLHF
TGTGCCAGCAGCCAAGGGGCCAGCCGCCTGCCACCCCTCCACTTT
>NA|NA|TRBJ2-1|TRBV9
CASSPRPEQFF
TGTGCCAGCAGCCCCCGTCCAGAGCAGTTCTTC
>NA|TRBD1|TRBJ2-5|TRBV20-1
CSAIRGGRRQETQYF
TGCAGTGCTATCAGAGGGGGCAGGAGACAAGAGACCCAGTACTTC
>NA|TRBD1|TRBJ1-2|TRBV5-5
CASSLWARGDYGYTF
TGTGCCAGCAGCTTATGGGCCAGGGGGGACTATGGCTACACCTTC
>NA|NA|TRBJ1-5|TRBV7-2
CASSWKVGGNQPQHF
TGTGCCAGCAGCTGGAAAGTGGGGGGCAATCAGCCCCAGCATTTT
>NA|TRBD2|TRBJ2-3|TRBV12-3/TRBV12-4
CASSLASGSSDTQYF
TGTGCCAGCAGTTTGGCTAGCGGGAGTTCAGATACGCAGTATTTT
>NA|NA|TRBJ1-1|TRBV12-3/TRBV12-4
CASSFPWQTGKNTEAFF
TGTGCCAGCAGTTTCCCCTGGCAGACAGGAAAGAACACTGAAGCTTTCTTT
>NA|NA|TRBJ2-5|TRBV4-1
CASSQGQELYETQYF
TGCGCCAGCAGCCAAGGGCAGGAACTTTATGAGACCCAGTACTTC
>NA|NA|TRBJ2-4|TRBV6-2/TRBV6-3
CASSYSTVNIQYF
TGTGCCAGCAGTTATTCGACGGTAAACATTCAGTACTTC
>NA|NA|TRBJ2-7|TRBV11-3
CASSPGTAHTYEQYF
TGTGCCAGCAGCCCAGGGACGGCACACACCTACGAGCAGTACTTC
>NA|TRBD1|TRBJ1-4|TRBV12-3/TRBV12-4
CASTQGAGEKLFF
TGTGCCAGCACTCAGGGGGCAGGTGAAAAACTGTTTTTT
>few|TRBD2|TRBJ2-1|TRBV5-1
CASRRNSGGRQPNYNEQFF
TGCGCCAGCAGACGTAATAGCGGGGGGCGGCAACCAAACTACAATGAGCAGTTCTTC
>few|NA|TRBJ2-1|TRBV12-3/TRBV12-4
CASSFTGHKFF
TGTGCCAGCAGTTTCACGGGACACAAGTTCTTC
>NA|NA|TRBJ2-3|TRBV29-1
CSVKGGPAGTDTQYF
TGCAGCGTAAAAGGGGGCCCCGCGGGGACAGATACGCAGTATTTT
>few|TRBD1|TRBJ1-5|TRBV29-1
CSAKTGPNQPQHF
TGCAGCGCCAAGACAGGGCCCAATCAGCCCCAGCATTTT
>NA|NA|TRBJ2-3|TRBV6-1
CASSRWLRGPTDTQYF
TGTGCCAGCAGTAGGTGGCTACGGGGCCCCACAGATACGCAGTATTTT
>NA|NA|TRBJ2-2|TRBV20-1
CSAKRTSGAGELFF
TGCAGTGCGAAGAGGACCTCAGGGGCCGGGGAGCTGTTTTTT
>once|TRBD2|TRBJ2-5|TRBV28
CASSPSLGGGFQETQYF
TGTGCCAGCAGCCCCTCTCTGGGCGGGGGATTCCAAGAGACCCAGTACTTC
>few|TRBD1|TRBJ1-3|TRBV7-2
CASSFQGARGNTIYF
TGTGCCAGCAGCTTCCAGGGGGCTCGAGGAAACACCATATATTTT
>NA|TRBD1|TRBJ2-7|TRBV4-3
CASSQERFGTGTYEQYF
TGCGCCAGCAGCCAAGAGAGGTTCGGGACAGGCACCTACGAGCAGTACTTC
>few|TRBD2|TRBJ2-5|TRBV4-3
CASSHAGLGVETQYF
TGCGCCAGCAGCCACGCGGGACTAGGCGTCGAGACCCAGTACTTC
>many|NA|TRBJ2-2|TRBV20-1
CSAVKSAAAGELFF
TGCAGTGCCGTGAAGTCGGCCGCGGCCGGGGAGCTGTTTTTT
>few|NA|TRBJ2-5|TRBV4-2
CASSQNPTGVQETQYF
TGTGCCAGCAGCCAGAATCCCACAGGAGTACAAGAGACCCAGTACTTC
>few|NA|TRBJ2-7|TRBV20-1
CSARVAGNSYEQYF
TGCAGTGCTAGAGTAGCAGGGAACTCCTACGAGCAGTACTTC
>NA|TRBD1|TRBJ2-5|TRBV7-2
CASSEDRWQETQYF
TGTGCCAGCAGCGAGGACAGGTGGCAAGAGACCCAGTACTTC
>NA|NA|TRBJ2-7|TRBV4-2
CASSQDGGRMTYEQYF
TGTGCCAGCAGCCAAGATGGGGGACGAATGACCTACGAGCAGTACTTC
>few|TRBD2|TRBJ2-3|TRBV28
CASRTSGGPGDTQYF
TGTGCCAGCAGGACTAGCGGGGGTCCGGGGGATACGCAGTATTTT
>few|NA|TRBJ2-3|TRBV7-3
CASSLTRITDTQYF
TGTGCCAGCAGCTTAACCAGGATCACAGATACGCAGTATTTT